The clone carrying this TCR beta chain was seen at least ten times. Its specificity is not known. There are 14 residues in the CDR3. V gave up 1 base and J gave up 5 bases; unmatched junction bases: 2. Germline CDR1 SGHVS, CDR2 FNYEAQ. This sample was included in a study of T cell repertoires in cytomegalovirus infection. As for the study in general: CMV infection plus the matching HLA type was flagged by public TCR beta signatures. The study, taken as a whole, reports: Summed public TCR beta family frequency identified CMV carriers bearing the relevant HLA. CMV-specific HLA-C-restricted TCR beta clonotypes dominated the ex vivo response.

A single record per CDR3 protein comes from TCRdb applying MiXCR to the reads. The repertoire has 630,000 or so distinct CDR3 sequences, 20% to 30% of them found once; the top ten carry under 8.5%. Sequencing was done on a sample of CD8+ T cells from PBMCs. The chain recombines TRBV7-6 with TRBJ2-4; 7 bases line up with TRBD1. This receptor was taken from a human donor in good health (CMV status not recorded). Some clones in this sample may be carry-over from other donors' samples. The CDR3 coding sequence is TGTGCCAGCAGCTTAGGACAGGGCGAAAACATTCAGTACTTC. It translates to CASSLGQGENIQYF.